This T cell receptor (beta chain) is from a study of blood T cell repertoires in COVID-19. Study background: Samples came from the United States, Italy and Spain, spanning acute and convalescent COVID-19. Nucleic acid was either cDNA or gDNA, and it came from T cells, B-cell-depleted T cells, or PBMCs.

There are 13 residues in the CDR3. Germline V CDR1 and CDR2: SGHKS, YYEKEE (reference sequence). V gave up 2 bases and J gave up 0 bases, with 5 bases separating them. How the authors handled the data: It was from reference gene primer amplification that nucleated cell counts were estimated. Assay used: immunoSEQ multiplex PCR; TCRdb lists only in-frame clones, some missing. For V, J and clone size, that table is used; D and trimming come from the DNA. The sample gives 100,000 to 140,000 clones, approximately 88% of which show up once; roughly 6.6% is in the top ten. The TCR was taken from a man aged 50 or older with active or convalescent COVID-19. The sample consisted of peripheral blood. The chain has TRBV5-5 and TRBJ1-1, with D unresolved. The CDR3 DNA is TGTGCCAGCAGCTTCGTCCTGAACACTGAAGCTTTCTTT. Translating it yields CASSFVLNTEAFF.